This is a list of T cell receptor beta chains from one sample in a study of shared clonotypes between healthy human individuals. TCRdb keeps only in-frame clones here, not all; method: immunoSEQ multiplex PCR. In the table there are 2 million to 3 million clones, 93% of which are singletons. What was sequenced was naive CD4+ T cells from PBMCs. Every receptor here comes from a man aged 18-30 years in good health. Some clones in this sample may be carry-over from other donors' samples. CDR3s include the opening cysteine and the closing phenylalanine or tryptophan. The D gene is left open where the match is weak. Size is stated for part of the rows, as once, few or many counts, or as a class when the clone is expanded.

>TRBJ1-2|-|-|TRBV6-5
CASSPHQPYGYTF
TGTGCCAGCAGCCCACATCAGCCGTATGGCTACACCTTC
>TRBJ1-2|-|-|TRBV9
CASSVDGTRFAYTF
TGTGCCAGCAGCGTAGATGGGACACGATTTGCCTACACCTTC
>TRBJ1-2|-|-|TRBV14
CASSQIGLAYGYTF
TGTGCCAGCAGCCAAATAGGACTGGCGTATGGCTACACCTTC
>TRBJ2-1|once|-|TRBV6-1
CASSGRRTRGGPSYNEQFF
TGTGCCAGCAGTGGCCGAAGAACCAGAGGGGGACCCTCCTACAATGAGCAGTTCTTC
>TRBJ2-1|-|TRBD2|TRBV9
CASTAGGSYNEQFF
TGTGCCAGCACGGCGGGAGGGTCATACAATGAGCAGTTCTTC
>TRBJ2-5|-|TRBD2|TRBV6-1
CASSVLADQETQYF
TGTGCCAGCAGTGTACTAGCGGATCAAGAGACCCAGTACTTC
>TRBJ2-2|-|TRBD1|TRBV4-3
CASSHDWGQGGTGELFF
TGCGCCAGCAGCCACGACTGGGGACAGGGAGGCACCGGGGAGCTGTTTTTT
>TRBJ1-1|-|TRBD1|TRBV25-1
CASSAVGGRGNTEAFF
TGTGCCAGCAGTGCCGTAGGGGGCAGGGGGAACACTGAAGCTTTCTTT
>TRBJ2-7|-|TRBD2|TRBV6-5
CASSYAGDRYEQYF
TGTGCCAGCAGTTACGCGGGAGATAGATACGAGCAGTACTTC
>TRBJ2-5|-|-|TRBV7-9
CASSPSRKETQYF
TGTGCCAGCAGCCCCTCTCGTAAAGAGACCCAGTACTTC
>TRBJ1-1|-|-|TRBV10-3
CAISESAGRATEAFF
TGTGCCATCAGTGAGTCTGCAGGGAGGGCGACTGAAGCTTTCTTT
>TRBJ1-1|few|-|TRBV2
CASSEGPPSF
TGTGCCAGCAGTGAGGGACCTCCCTCCTTT
>TRBJ2-2|-|-|TRBV7-3
CASSLSTRTGELFF
TGTGCCAGCAGCTTATCCACTAGGACCGGGGAGCTGTTTTTT
>TRBJ2-7|-|-|TRBV28
CASSFTHGAATYEQYF
TGTGCCAGCAGTTTTACTCACGGAGCGGCCACCTACGAGCAGTACTTC
>TRBJ1-2|-|-|TRBV30
CACKLQDNYGYTF
TGTGCCTGCAAGCTACAGGATAACTATGGCTACACCTTC
>TRBJ2-7|few|TRBD1|TRBV27
CASSLSRGRSYEQYF
TGTGCCAGCAGTTTATCGAGGGGGCGCTCCTACGAGCAGTACTTC
>TRBJ1-2|-|TRBD1|TRBV5-1
CASSWGTGPGYTF
TGCGCCAGCAGCTGGGGGACAGGGCCTGGCTACACCTTC
>TRBJ2-5|-|TRBD2|TRBV10-3
CAISGGGLETQYF
TGTGCCATCAGTGGGGGGGGTCTGGAGACCCAGTACTTC
>TRBJ2-1|-|TRBD2|TRBV5-1
CASSQAGSSYNEQFF
TGCGCCAGCAGCCAAGCGGGGAGCTCCTACAATGAGCAGTTCTTC
>TRBJ2-7|-|-|TRBV7-9
CASSSPHSGSYEQYF
TGTGCCAGCAGCTCGCCCCACAGCGGTTCCTACGAGCAGTACTTC
>TRBJ1-2|-|TRBD1|TRBV6-5
CASRRTGTGGNTF
TGTGCCAGCAGAAGAACCGGGACAGGGGGAAACACCTTC
>TRBJ1-5|-|-|TRBV9
CASSVGFGSNQPQHF
TGTGCCAGCAGCGTAGGGTTCGGCAGCAATCAGCCCCAGCATTTT